These 11 T cell receptor beta chains came from one sample sequenced in a study of T cells in Graves' hyperthyroidism and ophthalmopathy. The investigators amplified TCR beta CDR3 regions from RNA transcripts. Primed by the HTBI set, a first-round RT-PCR was run on the TCR CDR3. TCRdb re-derived calls from the multiplex PCR reads in MiXCR, one entry per CDR3 protein. Among a few hundred thousand distinct CDR3 sequences, approximately 14% were seen once, and the ten largest hold under 8%. Sequencing input: blood. Source of these receptors: a young woman with Graves' hyperthyroidism.

Details on this clonotype: A read error may be the cause here, since a much bigger clone is one base away. This chain uses TRBV10-3 with TRBJ1-1; D unresolved. Trimming took 3 bases from V and 3 from J, leaving 8 bases between them. The length of the CDR3 is 13 residues. Germline V gene data show CDR1 as ENHRY and CDR2 as SYGVKD. The CDR3 DNA reads TGTGCCATCAGTGAAGAACGGTACACTGAAGCTTTCTTT. Translated, it gives CAISEERYTEAFF.

At least ten counts were recorded for this clonotype. V usage is TRBV2 and J usage is TRBJ2-5, with 11 bases fitting TRBD1. Germline assignment: CDR1 SNHLY and CDR2 FYNNEI. V trimming: 6 bases; J trimming: 1 base; junction bases outside the gene matches: 4. CDR3 size: 15 residues. CDR3 amino acids: CASRIGTGGQETQYF. The CDR3, as DNA: TGTGCCAGCAGAATCGGGACAGGGGGCCAAGAGACCCAGTACTTC.

This sequence joins TRBV27 and TRBJ2-2, with 8 nucleotides matching TRBD1. This CDR3 has 16 residues. CDR1 is MNHEY and CDR2 is SMNVEV in the germline V gene (reference sequence). The J segment lost 6 bases and the V segment lost 6 bases, leaving 12 bases of the junction unmatched. The CDR3: CASSHIRGRGPGELFF. In DNA, the CDR3 is TGTGCCAGCAGCCACATACGGGGCAGGGGGCCCGGGGAGCTGTTTTTT.

This clonotype was counted at least ten times. V and J are TRBV12-3 or TRBV12-4 and TRBJ1-2, with a weak D call TRBD1 (5 bases). V lost 2 bases to trimming and J lost 8 bases, with 21 bases between them. The CDR3 has 16 amino acids. The CDR3 region has the DNA TGTGCCAGCAGTTTAACCCCTGGTTCAGGGCGTGGCGGCTACACCTTC. Translation gives CASSLTPGSGRGGYTF.

Turning to this clonotype: A read error may explain this, as a much larger clone is one base away. The gene calls are TRBV3-1 and TRBJ2-1; a weak D match, TRBD1 (5 bases). The ends were cut back, 4 bases at V and 4 bases at J, with 17 bases in the middle. The CDR3 length is 16 residues. The germline CDR1 and CDR2 sequences are LGHDT and YNNKEL (reference sequence). The CDR3 DNA reads as TGTGCCAGCAGCCGGATAGACCTTGGGGCTTACAATGAGCAGTTCTTC. Residues: CASSRIDLGAYNEQFF.

In this sample, this clonotype turned up many times. The chain links TRBV30 to TRBJ1-1; a possible D gene is TRBD1 (5 bases). Per germline, CDR1 GTSNPN and CDR2 SVGIG (reference sequence). The CDR3 spans 13 residues. The CDR3 sequence is CAWAYDRNTEAFF. CDR3 coding DNA: TGTGCTTGGGCATACGACAGGAACACTGAAGCTTTCTTT.

This clonotype has ten or more counts. V is TRBV10-3 and J is TRBJ1-3; 7 bases line up with TRBD1. CDR1 ENHRY and CDR2 SYGVKD come from the germline V gene. The length of the CDR3 is 14 residues. The V segment lost 2 bases and the J segment 7 bases; nucleotides outside the gene matches: 5. The CDR3 sequence is CAISEPGQLNTIYF. The DNA for the CDR3 is TGTGCCATCAGTGAGCCGGGACAGCTCAACACCATATATTTT.

This clonotype was picked up many times. The rearrangement uses TRBV3-1 and TRBJ2-2, with D maybe TRBD2 (6 bases). CDR1 is LGHDT, CDR2 YNNKEL, per germline (reference sequence). This CDR3 has 13 residues. V lost 6 bases, J lost 7 bases, and 12 bases lay in between. The CDR3: CASSPSEGGELFF. The CDR3 coding sequence is TGTGCCAGCAGTCCTAGCGAGGGCGGGGAGCTGTTTTTT. Combining the CDR3 with reference TRBV3-1 and TRBJ2-2 gives the whole variable domain DTAVSQTPKYLVTQMGNDKSIKCEQNLGHDTMYWYKQDSKKFLKIMFSYNNKELIINETVPNRFSPKSPDKAHLNLHINSLELGDSAVYFCASSPSEGGELFFGEGSRLTVL.

In its sample, this clonotype was seen a few times. The chain combines TRBV5-1 with TRBJ2-6; TRBD1 agrees at 8 bases. Germline CDR1 SGHRS, CDR2 YFSETQ. Trimming removed 5 bases from V and 0 bases from J; junction bases left unmatched: 16. The CDR3 runs to 20 residues. In nucleotides, the CDR3 is TGCGCCAGCAGGTCACTAGGGACAGGTAACCCCCACTCTGGGGCCAACGTCCTGACTTTC. It translates to CASRSLGTGNPHSGANVLTF.

There are many counts of this clonotype. The chain combines TRBV9 with TRBJ1-1, with 9 nucleotides matching TRBD1. Unmatched junction bases numbered 10, after V lost 0 bases and J lost 7 bases. This CDR3 has 16 amino acids. CDR1 SGDLS and CDR2 YYNGEE come from the germline V gene. CDR3 nucleotide sequence: TGTGCCAGCAGCGTAGCTACTACAGGGGGCTGGGGTGAAGCTTTCTTT. Translating gives CASSVATTGGWGEAFF.

This clonotype was seen at least ten times. This chain uses TRBV5-1 with TRBJ2-7; tentatively, D is TRBD1 (6 bases). V lost 0 bases and J lost 4, with 11 bases in between. CDR1 SGHRS and CDR2 YFSETQ come from the germline V gene. This CDR3 spans 14 amino acids. CDR3 nucleotides: TGCGCCAGCAGCTTGGATGGCAGGGGATACGAGCAGTACTTC. This translates into CASSLDGRGYEQYF.